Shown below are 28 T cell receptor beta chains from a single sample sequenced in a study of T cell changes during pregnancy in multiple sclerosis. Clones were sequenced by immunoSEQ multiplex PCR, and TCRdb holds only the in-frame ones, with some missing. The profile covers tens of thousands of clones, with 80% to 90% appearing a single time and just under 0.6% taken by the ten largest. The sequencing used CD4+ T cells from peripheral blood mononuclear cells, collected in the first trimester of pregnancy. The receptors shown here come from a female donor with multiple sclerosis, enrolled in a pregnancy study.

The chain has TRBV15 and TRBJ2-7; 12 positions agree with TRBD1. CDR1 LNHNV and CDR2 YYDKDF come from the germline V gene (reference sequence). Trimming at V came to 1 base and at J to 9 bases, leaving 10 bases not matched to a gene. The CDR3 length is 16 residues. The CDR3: CATSRGGTGGPTRQYF. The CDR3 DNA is TGTGCCACCAGCAGAGGCGGGACAGGGGGCCCCACACGGCAGTACTTC.

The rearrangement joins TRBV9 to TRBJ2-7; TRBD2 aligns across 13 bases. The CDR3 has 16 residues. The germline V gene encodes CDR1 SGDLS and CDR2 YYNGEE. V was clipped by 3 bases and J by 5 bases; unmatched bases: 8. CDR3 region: CASSAGLAGTAHEQYF. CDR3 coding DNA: TGTGCCAGCAGCGCGGGACTAGCGGGGACCGCCCACGAGCAGTACTTC.

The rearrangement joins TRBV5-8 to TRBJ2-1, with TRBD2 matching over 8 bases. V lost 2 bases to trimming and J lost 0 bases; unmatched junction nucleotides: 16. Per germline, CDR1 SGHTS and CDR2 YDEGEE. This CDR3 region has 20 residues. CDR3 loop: CASSFRGAEAGGSSYNEQFF. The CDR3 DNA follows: TGTGCCAGCAGCTTTCGGGGGGCTGAGGCGGGGGGTAGCTCCTACAATGAGCAGTTCTTC. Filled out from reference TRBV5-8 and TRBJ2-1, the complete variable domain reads EAGVTQSPTHLIKTRGQQATLRCSPISGHTSVYWYQQALGLGLQFLLWYDEGEERNRGNFPPRFSGRQFPNYSSELNVNALELEDSALYLCASSFRGAEAGGSSYNEQFFGPGTRLTVL.

CDR3 amino acids: CASSLRLAGDTGELFF. The CDR3 region has the DNA TGCGCCAGCAGCCTGAGACTAGCGGGAGATACCGGGGAGCTGTTTTTT. The gene calls are TRBV5-1 and TRBJ2-2, with 12 positions matching TRBD2. V gave up 4 bases and J gave up 5 bases; unmatched junction bases: 6. The CDR3 loop spans 16 amino acids. The germline gives CDR1 SGHRS, CDR2 YFSETQ.

The DNA of the CDR3 is TGTGCCAGCAGGCACGGGACAGGTTATGGCTACACCTTC. Protein product: CASRHGTGYGYTF. The V and J genes are TRBV6-4 and TRBJ1-2; 8 nucleotides align to TRBD1. The CDR3 is 13 amino acids. Germline trimming cut 6 bases from V and 5 bases from J; bases unmatched to any gene: 5. The germline gives CDR1 MRHNA, CDR2 SNTAGT.

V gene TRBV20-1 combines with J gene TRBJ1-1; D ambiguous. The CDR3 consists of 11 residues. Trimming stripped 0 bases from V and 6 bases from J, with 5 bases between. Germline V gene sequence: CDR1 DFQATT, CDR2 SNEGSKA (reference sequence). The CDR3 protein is CSARDWPEAFF. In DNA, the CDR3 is TGCAGTGCTAGAGATTGGCCTGAAGCTTTCTTT.

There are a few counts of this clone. CDR3 bases: TGTGCCAGTACAGAGAACACTGAAGCTTTCTTT. Protein product: CASTENTEAFF. The rearrangement links TRBV19 to TRBJ1-1; no firm D call. CDR1 and CDR2 (germline): LNHDA, SQIVND (reference sequence). The CDR3 totals 11 residues. Trimming removed 7 bases at V and 1 base at J, with 4 bases between.

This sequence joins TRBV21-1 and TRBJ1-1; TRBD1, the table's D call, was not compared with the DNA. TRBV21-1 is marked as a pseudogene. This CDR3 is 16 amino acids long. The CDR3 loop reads CASSVGTASPNTEAFF. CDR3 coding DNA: TGTGCCAGCAGCGTAGGGACAGCCTCGCCGAACACTGAAGCTTTCTTT.

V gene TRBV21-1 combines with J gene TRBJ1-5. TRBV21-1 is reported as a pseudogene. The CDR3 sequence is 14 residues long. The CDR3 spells CANRGLWGNQPQHF. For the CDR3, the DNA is TGTGCCAACAGGGGACTCTGGGGTAATCAGCCCCAGCATTTT.

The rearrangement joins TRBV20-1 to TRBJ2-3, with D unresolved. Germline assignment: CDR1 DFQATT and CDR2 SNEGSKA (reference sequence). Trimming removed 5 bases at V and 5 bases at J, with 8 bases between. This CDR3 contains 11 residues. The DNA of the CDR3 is TGCAGTGCTTACTTAAAAGATACGCAGTATTTT. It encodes CSAYLKDTQYF.

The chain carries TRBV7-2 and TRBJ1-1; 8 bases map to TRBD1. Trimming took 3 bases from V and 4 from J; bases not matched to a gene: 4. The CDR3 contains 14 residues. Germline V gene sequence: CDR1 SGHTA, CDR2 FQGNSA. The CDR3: CASSFSDRGTEAFF. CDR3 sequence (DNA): TGTGCCAGCAGCTTTTCAGACAGGGGCACTGAAGCTTTCTTT.

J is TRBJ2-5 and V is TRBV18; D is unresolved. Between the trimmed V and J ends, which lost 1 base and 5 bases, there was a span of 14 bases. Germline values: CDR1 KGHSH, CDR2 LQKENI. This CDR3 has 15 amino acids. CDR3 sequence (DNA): TGTGCCAGCTCACCACTTGCGCAGGATGGCGAGACCCAGTACTTC. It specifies CASSPLAQDGETQYF.

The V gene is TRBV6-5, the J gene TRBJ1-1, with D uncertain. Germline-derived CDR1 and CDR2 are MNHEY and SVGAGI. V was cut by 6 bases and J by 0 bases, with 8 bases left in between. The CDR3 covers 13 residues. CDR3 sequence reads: CASRPHMNTEAFF. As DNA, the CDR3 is TGTGCCAGCAGGCCCCACATGAACACTGAAGCTTTCTTT.

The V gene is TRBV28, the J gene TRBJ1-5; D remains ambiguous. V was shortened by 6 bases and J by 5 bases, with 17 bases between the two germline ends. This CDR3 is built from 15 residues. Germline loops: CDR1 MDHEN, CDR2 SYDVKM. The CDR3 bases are TGTGCCAGCAGGGCTTCAGACCGACTAGATCAGCCCCAGCATTTT. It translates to CASRASDRLDQPQHF.

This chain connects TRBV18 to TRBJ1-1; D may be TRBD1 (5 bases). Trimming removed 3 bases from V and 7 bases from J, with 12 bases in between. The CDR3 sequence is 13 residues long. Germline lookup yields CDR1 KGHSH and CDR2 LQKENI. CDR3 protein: CASSPSREVEAFF. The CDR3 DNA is TGTGCCAGCTCACCGAGCAGGGAGGTTGAAGCTTTCTTT.

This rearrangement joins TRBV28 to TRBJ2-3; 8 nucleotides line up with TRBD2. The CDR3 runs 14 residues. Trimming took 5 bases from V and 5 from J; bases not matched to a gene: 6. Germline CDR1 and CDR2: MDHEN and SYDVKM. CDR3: CASSPITSGDTQYF. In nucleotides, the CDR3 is TGTGCCAGCAGTCCGATCACTAGCGGAGATACGCAGTATTTT.

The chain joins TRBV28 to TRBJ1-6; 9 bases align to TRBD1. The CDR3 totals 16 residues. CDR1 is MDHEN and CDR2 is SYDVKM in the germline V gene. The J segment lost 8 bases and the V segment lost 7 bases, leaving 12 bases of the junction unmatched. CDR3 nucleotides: TGTGCCAGCATCCGAACCGCGGGACAGGGCTATTCACCCCTCCACTTT. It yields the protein CASIRTAGQGYSPLHF. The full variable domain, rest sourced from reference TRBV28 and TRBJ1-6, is DVKVTQSSRYLVKRTGEKVFLECVQDMDHENMFWYRQDPGLGLRLIYFSYDVKMKEKGDIPEGYSVSREKKERFSLILESASTNQTSMYLCASIRTAGQGYSPLHFGNGTRLTVT.

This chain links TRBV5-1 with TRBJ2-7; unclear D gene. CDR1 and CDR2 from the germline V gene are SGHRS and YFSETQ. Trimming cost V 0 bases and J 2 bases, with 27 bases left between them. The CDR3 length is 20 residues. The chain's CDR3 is CASSLEPPMGVVTRAYEQYF. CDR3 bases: TGCGCCAGCAGCTTGGAACCCCCCATGGGCGTAGTAACCCGTGCCTACGAGCAGTACTTC.

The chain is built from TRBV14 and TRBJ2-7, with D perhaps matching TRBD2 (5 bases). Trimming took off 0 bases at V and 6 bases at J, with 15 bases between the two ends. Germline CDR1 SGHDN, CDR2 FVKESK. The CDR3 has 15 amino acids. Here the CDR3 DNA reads TGTGCCAGCAGCCAAGATCCGGGATATACGGCCGAGCAGTACTTC. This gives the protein CASSQDPGYTAEQYF.

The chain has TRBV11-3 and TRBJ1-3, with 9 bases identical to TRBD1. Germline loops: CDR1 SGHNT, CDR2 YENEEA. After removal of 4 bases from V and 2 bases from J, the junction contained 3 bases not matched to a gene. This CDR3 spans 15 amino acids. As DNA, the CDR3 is TGTGCCAGCAGCTCGAGGGACAGGGCTGGAAACACCATATATTTT. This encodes CASSSRDRAGNTIYF.

The CDR3 bases are TGCAGCGTTGAAGATCCCAGGGACACTGAAGCTTTCTTT. This gives the protein CSVEDPRDTEAFF. V gene TRBV29-1 combines with J gene TRBJ1-1; a weak D match, TRBD1 (5 bases). The V gene's germline CDR1 is SQVTM and CDR2 ANQGSEA. The CDR3 consists of 13 residues. Deletions cut 0 bases from V and 3 bases from J, with 8 bases between.

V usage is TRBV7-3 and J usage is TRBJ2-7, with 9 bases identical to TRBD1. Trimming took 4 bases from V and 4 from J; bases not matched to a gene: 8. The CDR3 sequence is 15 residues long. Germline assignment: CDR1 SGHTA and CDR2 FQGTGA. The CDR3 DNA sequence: TGTGCCAGCAGCTATACAGGGGGCGGTGGATACGAGCAGTACTTC. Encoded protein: CASSYTGGGGYEQYF.

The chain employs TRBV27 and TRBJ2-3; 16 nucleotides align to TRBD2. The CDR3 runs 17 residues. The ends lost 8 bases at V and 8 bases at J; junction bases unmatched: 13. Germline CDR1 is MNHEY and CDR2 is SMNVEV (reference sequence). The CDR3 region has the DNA TGTGCCAGCGCCGGGACTAGCGGGAGGGCTACGGGGGGTACGCAGTATTTT. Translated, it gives CASAGTSGRATGGTQYF.

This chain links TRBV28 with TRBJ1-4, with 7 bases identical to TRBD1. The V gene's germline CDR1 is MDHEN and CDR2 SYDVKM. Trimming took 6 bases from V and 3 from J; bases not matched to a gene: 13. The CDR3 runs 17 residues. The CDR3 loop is CASRSKRLGTANEKLFF. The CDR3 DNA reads TGTGCCAGCAGATCGAAGAGACTGGGGACAGCTAATGAAAAACTGTTTTTT.

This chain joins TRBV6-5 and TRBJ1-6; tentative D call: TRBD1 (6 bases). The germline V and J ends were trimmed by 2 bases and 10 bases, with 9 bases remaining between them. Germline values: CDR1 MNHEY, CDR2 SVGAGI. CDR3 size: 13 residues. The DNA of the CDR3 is TGTGCCAGCAGTTACACAGGGAACTCACCCCTCCACTTT. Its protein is CASSYTGNSPLHF.

The DNA for the CDR3 is TGTGCCAGCAGTGACACCCCGGCGGTAGAGACCCAGTACTTC. Amino acids: CASSDTPAVETQYF. The chain carries TRBV25-1 and TRBJ2-5, with D unclear. Deletions cut 3 bases from V and 4 bases from J, with 12 bases between. Per the germline V gene, CDR1 is MGHDK and CDR2 is SYGVNS. The CDR3 loop spans 14 amino acids.

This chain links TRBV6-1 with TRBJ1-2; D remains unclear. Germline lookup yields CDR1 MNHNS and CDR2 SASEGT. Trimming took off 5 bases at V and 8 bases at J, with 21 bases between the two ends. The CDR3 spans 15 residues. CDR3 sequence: CASSSTYTNREGYTF. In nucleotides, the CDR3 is TGTGCCAGCAGTTCTACCTACACAAACCGGGAGGGCTACACCTTC.

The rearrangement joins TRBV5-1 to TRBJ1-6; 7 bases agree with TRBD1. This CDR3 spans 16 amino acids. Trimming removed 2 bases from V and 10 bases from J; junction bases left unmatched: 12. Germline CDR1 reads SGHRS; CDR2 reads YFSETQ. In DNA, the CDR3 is TGCGCCAGCAGCTTAACTACACAGGGGAGGCAATCACCCCTCCACTTT. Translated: CASSLTTQGRQSPLHF.